This T cell receptor (beta chain) is from a study of blood T cell repertoires in COVID-19. J was trimmed by 6 bases and V by 10 bases; bases with no gene match: 10. Germline CDR1 is LNHDA and CDR2 is SQIVND (reference sequence). The CDR3 contains 13 residues. Patients of the Seattle cohort, enrolled during active infection, were followed longitudinally. The assay was immunoSEQ multiplex PCR, and TCRdb's table has in-frame clones only and misses some. The sample consists of 200,000 to 250,000 clones, less than 90% of them appearing once. The chain recombines TRBV19 with TRBJ1-1; 8 bases map to TRBD1. The origin of this receptor is a woman aged 80 or older with COVID-19, enrolled during active disease. Material: peripheral blood. In DNA form, the CDR3 reads TGTGCCACTAGAGGCCAGGGGGCATCTGAAGCTTTCTTT. This sequence encodes CATRGQGASEAFF.